What follows is one T cell receptor beta chain and its context. The antigen remains undetermined. The data originate from a study of post-analysis software for immune sequencing data. On the study more broadly: Courses of disease covered relapsing-remitting, secondary progressive and progressive-relapsing multiple sclerosis. Study-wide findings and caveats: Compared with controls, patients showed significantly lower normalized Chao1 diversity. Same-batch samples co-clustered strongly by F measure. In patients, 4 to 6 TRBV segments were more frequent than in controls, with TRBV5-6, TRBV5-1 and TRBV20-1 among them.

The V and J ends lost 2 bases and 0 bases respectively, with 11 bases between them. CDR1 and CDR2 from the germline V gene are SGHVS and FNYEAQ. CDR3 size: 15 residues. cDNA libraries of TCR beta carried unique molecular identifiers. Out of roughly 0.85 to 11 million T cells, roughly 0.5 million cDNA molecules were generated. TCRdb re-derived calls from the PCR reads in MiXCR, one entry per CDR3 protein. Of fewer than 850,000 distinct CDR3 sequences listed, 46% are singletons. The sequencing input was blood. This sequence originates from a girl aged 10 to 17 with multiple sclerosis. This chain connects TRBV7-6 to TRBJ2-7, with D possibly matching TRBD2 (6 bases). The CDR3 region has the DNA TGTGCCAGCAGCTTACGGGAGCATAGCTCCTACGAGCAGTACTTC. This translates into CASSLREHSSYEQYF. Full variable domain (outside the CDR3, taken from reference TRBV7-6 and TRBJ2-7): GAGVSQSPRYKVTKRGQDVALRCDPISGHVSLYWYRQALGQGPEFLTYFNYEAQQDKSGLPNDRFSAERPEGSISTLTIQRTEQRDSAMYRCASSLREHSSYEQYFGPGTRLTVT.